This T cell receptor (beta chain) was recovered during a study of cytomegalovirus exposure and HLA in healthy donors. The length of the CDR3 is 19 residues. Germline assignment: CDR1 SGHVS and CDR2 FNYEAQ. J was trimmed by 7 bases and V by 2 bases; bases with no gene match: 18. The PCR contained 60 Vbeta and 13 Jbeta primers. Assay used: immunoSEQ multiplex PCR; TCRdb lists only in-frame clones, some missing. The data hold 90,000 to 150,000 clones, with around 75% observed a single time. As to this clone: Its matching antigen is unknown.

Study conclusions and caveats: With later analysis, a missense DCLRE1C variant became linked to TCR beta V- and J-gene trimming. Accurate HLA-A and HLA-B prediction from TCR beta sequences was reported for most subjects. The authors enumerated over 150 TCR beta chains as linked to cytomegalovirus. By HLA locus, TCR association rates varied in a later analysis, with DRB1 showing the most and HLA-C the fewest.

The sequence was collected from a woman in her thirties or forties in good health and CMV-seropositive. Material: PBMCs. The chain links TRBV7-6 to TRBJ1-1, with 11 bases aligning to TRBD1. The CDR3 nucleotides read TGTGCCAGCAGCTTAATCCCACAGGACAGGGGGCGAGAAGCCCGTGAAGCTTTCTTT. Translated, it gives CASSLIPQDRGREAREAFF.